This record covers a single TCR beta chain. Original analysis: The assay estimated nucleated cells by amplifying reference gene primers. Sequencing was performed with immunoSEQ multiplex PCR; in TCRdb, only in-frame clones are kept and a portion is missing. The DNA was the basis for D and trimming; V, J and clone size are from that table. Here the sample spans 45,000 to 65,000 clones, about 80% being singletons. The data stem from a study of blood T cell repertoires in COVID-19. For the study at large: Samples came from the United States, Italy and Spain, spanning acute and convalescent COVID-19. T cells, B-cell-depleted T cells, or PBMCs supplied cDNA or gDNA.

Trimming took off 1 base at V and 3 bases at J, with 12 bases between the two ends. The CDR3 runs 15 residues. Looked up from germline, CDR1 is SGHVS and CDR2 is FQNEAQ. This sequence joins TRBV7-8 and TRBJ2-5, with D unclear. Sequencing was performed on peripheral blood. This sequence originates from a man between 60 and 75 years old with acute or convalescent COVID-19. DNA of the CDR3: TGTGCCAGCAGCTTAGAGTACAGATTAAAAGAGACCCAGTACTTC. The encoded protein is CASSLEYRLKETQYF.